This T cell receptor (beta chain) was recovered during a study of spatial heterogeneity in lung cancer. The wider study: Samples were donated by 72 untreated early-stage non-small cell lung cancer patients.

This clonotype was counted many times. This sample's time point: blood at routine non-recurrence follow-up after resection. Unsorted whole RNA samples from tumor, nontumor lung or frozen PBMC were sequenced. Germline lookup yields CDR1 SGHDN and CDR2 FVKESK. The CDR3 runs to 15 residues. Trimming shortened V by 1 base and J by 8 bases, and 14 bases separated the two germline ends. TCRdb recomputed calls from the 5' RACE reads with MiXCR, one row per CDR3 protein. The sample yields around 120,000 distinct CDR3 sequences, more than 9% seen once. The input for sequencing was PBMCs, taken at follow-up. The sequence was collected from a male donor with early-stage non-small cell lung cancer. The rearrangement uses TRBV14 and TRBJ1-4; D ambiguous. This CDR3 reads CASSQVKGLGEKLFF. DNA for the CDR3: TGTGCCAGCAGCCAAGTGAAGGGTTTGGGAGAAAAACTGTTTTTT.